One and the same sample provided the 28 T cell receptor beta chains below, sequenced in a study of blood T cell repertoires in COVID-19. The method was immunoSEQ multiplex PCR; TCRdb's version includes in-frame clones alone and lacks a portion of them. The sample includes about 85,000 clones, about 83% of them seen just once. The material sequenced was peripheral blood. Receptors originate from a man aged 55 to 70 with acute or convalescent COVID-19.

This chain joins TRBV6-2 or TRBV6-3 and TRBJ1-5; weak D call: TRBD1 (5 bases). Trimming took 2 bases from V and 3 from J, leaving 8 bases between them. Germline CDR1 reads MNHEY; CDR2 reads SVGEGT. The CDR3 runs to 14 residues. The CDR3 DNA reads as TGTGCCAGCAGTTACCAGGGAAACAATCAGCCCCAGCATTTT. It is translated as CASSYQGNNQPQHF.

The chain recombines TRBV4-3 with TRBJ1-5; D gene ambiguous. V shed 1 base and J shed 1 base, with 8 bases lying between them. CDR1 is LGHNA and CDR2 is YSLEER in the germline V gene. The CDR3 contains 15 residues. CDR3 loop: CASSQVANSNQPQHF. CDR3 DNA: TGCGCCAGCAGCCAAGTGGCAAACAGCAATCAGCCCCAGCATTTT.

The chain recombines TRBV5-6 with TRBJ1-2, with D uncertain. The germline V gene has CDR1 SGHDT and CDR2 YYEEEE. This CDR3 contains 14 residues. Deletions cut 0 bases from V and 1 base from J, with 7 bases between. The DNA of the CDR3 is TGTGCCAGCAGCTTGGTGGACTTTAACTATGGCTACACCTTC. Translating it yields CASSLVDFNYGYTF.

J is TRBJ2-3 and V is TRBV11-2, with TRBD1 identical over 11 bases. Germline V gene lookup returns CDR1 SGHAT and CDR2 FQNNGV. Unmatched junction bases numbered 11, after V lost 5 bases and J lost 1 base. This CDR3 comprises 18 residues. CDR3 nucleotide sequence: TGTGCCAGCAGCAAAGGGACAGGGGGATCCCCCCGCACAGATACGCAGTATTTT. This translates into CASSKGTGGSPRTDTQYF.

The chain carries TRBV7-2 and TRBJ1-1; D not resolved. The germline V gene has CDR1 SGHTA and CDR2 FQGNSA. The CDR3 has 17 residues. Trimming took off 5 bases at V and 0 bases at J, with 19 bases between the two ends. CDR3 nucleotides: TGTGCCAGCAGCCCAGGACGGGGAGCACTAATGAACACTGAAGCTTTCTTT. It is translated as CASSPGRGALMNTEAFF.

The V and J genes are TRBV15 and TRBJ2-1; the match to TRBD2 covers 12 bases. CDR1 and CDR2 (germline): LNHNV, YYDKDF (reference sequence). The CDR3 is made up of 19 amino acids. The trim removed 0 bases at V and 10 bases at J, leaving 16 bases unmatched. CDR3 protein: CATSRDVAGRLAGGREQFF. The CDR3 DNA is TGTGCCACCAGCAGAGATGTCGCGGGACGGCTAGCGGGGGGGCGCGAGCAGTTCTTC.

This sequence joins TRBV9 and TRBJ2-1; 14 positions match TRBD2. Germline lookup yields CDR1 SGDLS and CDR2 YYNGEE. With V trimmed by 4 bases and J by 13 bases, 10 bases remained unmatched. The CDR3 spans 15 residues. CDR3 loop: CASSPRWTSGGYQFF. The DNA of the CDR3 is TGTGCCAGCAGCCCGCGCTGGACTAGCGGGGGGTACCAGTTCTTC.

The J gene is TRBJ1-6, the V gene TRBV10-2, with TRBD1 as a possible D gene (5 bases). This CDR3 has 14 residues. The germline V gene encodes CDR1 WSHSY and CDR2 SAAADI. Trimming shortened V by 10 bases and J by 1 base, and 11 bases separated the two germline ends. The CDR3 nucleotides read TGCGCCATCAGCCAGGGTTCCTATAATTCACCCCTCCACTTT. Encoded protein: CAISQGSYNSPLHF.

CDR3 nucleotides: TGTGCCAGCACCCTCACAGGGGAGGACTCACCCCTCCACTTT. It codes for CASTLTGEDSPLHF. This chain uses TRBV6-6 with TRBJ1-6; 7 bases are shared with TRBD1. Germline loops: CDR1 MNHNY, CDR2 SVGAGI (reference sequence). The CDR3 contains 14 residues. The trim removed 7 bases at V and 10 bases at J, leaving 10 bases unmatched.

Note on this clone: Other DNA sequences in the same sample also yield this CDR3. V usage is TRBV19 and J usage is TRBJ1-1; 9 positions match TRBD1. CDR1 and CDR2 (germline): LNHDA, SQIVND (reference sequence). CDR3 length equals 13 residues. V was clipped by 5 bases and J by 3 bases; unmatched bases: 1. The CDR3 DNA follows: TGTGCCAGTAGTCGGGACAGGGACACTGAAGCTTTCTTT. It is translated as CASSRDRDTEAFF.

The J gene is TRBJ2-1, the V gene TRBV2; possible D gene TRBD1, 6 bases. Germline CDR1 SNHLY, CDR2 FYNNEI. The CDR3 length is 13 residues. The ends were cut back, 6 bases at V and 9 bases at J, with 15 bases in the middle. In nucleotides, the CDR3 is TGTGCCAGCAGAAGGATGGGGGCCTTTGAGCAGTTCTTC. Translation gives CASRRMGAFEQFF.

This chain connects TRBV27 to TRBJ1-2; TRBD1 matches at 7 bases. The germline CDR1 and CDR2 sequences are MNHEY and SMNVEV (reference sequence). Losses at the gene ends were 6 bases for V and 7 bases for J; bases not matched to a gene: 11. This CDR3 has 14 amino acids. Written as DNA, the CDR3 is TGTGCCAGCAGGAGATCTGGGACAGACTCTGGCTACACCTTC. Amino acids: CASRRSGTDSGYTF.

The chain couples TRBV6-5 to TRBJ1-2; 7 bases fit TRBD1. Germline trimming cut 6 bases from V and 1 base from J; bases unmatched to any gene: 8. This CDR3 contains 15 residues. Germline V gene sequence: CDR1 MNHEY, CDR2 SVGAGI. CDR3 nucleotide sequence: TGTGCCAGCAGCTCAATCAGGGGGTTTAACTATGGCTACACCTTC. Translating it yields CASSSIRGFNYGYTF.

The CDR3 sequence is CASTERGGLYHEQFF. DNA of the CDR3: TGTGCCAGCACAGAGCGGGGGGGCCTGTATCATGAGCAGTTCTTC. V gene TRBV7-9 combines with J gene TRBJ2-1; TRBD2 matches 10 bases. Trimming at V came to 7 bases and at J to 8 bases, leaving 11 bases not matched to a gene. The CDR3 is 15 residues long. The V gene's germline CDR1 is SEHNR and CDR2 FQNEAQ (reference sequence).

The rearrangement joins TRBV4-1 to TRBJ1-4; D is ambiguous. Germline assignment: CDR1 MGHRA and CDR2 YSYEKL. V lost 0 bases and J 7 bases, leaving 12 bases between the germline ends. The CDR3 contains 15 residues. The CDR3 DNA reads TGCGCCAGCAGCCAAGATTGGTCGGGGAGTGAAAAACTGTTTTTT. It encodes CASSQDWSGSEKLFF.

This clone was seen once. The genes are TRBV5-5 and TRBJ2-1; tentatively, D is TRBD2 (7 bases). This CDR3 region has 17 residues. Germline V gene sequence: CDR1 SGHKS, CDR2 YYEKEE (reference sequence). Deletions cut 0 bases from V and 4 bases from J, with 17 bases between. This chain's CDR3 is CASSLGSLAGAYNEQFF. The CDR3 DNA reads TGTGCCAGCAGCTTGGGTAGTTTGGCGGGGGCTTACAATGAGCAGTTCTTC.

CDR3 sequence reads: CASSPPGSLSGNTIYF. The CDR3 nucleotides are TGTGCCAGCTCACCACCGGGCAGCCTCTCTGGAAACACCATATATTTT. The chain uses TRBV18 and TRBJ1-3; no clear D. This CDR3 has 16 amino acids. V was trimmed by 0 bases and J by 0 bases, leaving 9 bases between them. The germline gives CDR1 KGHSH, CDR2 LQKENI.

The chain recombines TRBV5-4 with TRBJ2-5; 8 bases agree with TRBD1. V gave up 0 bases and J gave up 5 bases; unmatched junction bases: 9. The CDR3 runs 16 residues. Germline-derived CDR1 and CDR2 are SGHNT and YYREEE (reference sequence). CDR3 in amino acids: CASSLARGTGTETQYF. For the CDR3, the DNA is TGTGCCAGCAGCTTGGCCAGGGGGACAGGCACGGAGACCCAGTACTTC. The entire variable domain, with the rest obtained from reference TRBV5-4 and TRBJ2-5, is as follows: ETGVTQSPTHLIKTRGQQVTLRCSSQSGHNTVSWYQQALGQGPQFIFQYYREEENGRGNFPPRFSGLQFPNYSSELNVNALELDDSALYLCASSLARGTGTETQYFGPGTRLLVL.

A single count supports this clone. The CDR3 nucleotides are TGCGCCAGCAGCTTGCAGTCGGGGGGTAATTCACCCCTCCACTTT. It encodes CASSLQSGGNSPLHF. This chain links TRBV5-1 with TRBJ1-6, with a tentative D call TRBD1 (5 bases). V was clipped by 1 base and J by 6 bases, with 11 bases between them. The CDR3 is made up of 15 amino acids. The germline V gene has CDR1 SGHRS and CDR2 YFSETQ.

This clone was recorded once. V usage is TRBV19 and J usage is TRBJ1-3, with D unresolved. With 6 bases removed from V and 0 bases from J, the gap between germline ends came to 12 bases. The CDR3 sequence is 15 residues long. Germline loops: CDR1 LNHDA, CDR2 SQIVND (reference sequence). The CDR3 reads CASSIQGVSGNTIYF. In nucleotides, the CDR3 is TGTGCCAGTAGCATACAAGGAGTCTCTGGAAACACCATATATTTT.

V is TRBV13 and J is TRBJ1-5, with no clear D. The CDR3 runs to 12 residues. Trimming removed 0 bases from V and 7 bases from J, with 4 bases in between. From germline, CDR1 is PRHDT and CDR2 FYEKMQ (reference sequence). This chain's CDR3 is CASSLGGQPQHF. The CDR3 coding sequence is TGTGCCAGCAGCTTAGGGGGCCAGCCCCAGCATTTT. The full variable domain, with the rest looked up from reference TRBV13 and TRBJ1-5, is AAGVIQSPRHLIKEKRETATLKCYPIPRHDTVYWYQQGPGQDPQFLISFYEKMQSDKGSIPDRFSAQQFSDYHSELNMSSLELGDSALYFCASSLGGQPQHFGDGTRLSIL.

This CDR3 is CASSLAGGIDYGYTF. CDR3 DNA: TGTGCCAGCAGCTTGGCAGGGGGTATTGACTATGGCTACACCTTC. The chain recombines TRBV7-2 with TRBJ1-2, with TRBD1 matching over 7 bases. This CDR3 comprises 15 residues. J lost 3 bases, V lost 3 bases, and 7 bases had no gene match. In germline, CDR1 is SGHTA, CDR2 FQGNSA.

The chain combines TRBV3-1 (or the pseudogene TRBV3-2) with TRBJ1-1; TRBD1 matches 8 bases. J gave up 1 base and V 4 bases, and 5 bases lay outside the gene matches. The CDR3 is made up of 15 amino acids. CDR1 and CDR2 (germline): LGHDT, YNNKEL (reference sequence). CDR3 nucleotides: TGTGCCAGCAGCCCCCGGACAGGGAAGAACACTGAAGCTTTCTTT. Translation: CASSPRTGKNTEAFF.

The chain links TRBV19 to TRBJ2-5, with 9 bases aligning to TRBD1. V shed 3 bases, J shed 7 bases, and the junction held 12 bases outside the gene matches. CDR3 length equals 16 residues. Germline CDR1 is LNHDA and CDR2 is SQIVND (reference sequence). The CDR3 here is CASSMTGTGSLGTQYF. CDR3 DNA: TGTGCCAGTAGTATGACAGGGACAGGGTCCCTCGGGACCCAGTACTTC.

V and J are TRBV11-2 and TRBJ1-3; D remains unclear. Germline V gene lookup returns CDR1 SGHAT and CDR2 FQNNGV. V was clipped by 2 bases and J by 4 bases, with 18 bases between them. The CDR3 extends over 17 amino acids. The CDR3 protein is CASSLTEGSLSGNTIYF. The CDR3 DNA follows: TGTGCCAGCAGCTTAACAGAAGGGAGTTTGAGCGGAAACACCATATATTTT.

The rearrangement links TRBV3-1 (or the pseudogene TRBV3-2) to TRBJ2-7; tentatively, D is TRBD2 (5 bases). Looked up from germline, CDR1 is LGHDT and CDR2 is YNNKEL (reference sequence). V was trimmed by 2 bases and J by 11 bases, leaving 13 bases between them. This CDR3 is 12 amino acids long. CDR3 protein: CASSQLEVPEYF. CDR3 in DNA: TGTGCCAGCAGCCAACTGGAGGTTCCGGAGTACTTC.

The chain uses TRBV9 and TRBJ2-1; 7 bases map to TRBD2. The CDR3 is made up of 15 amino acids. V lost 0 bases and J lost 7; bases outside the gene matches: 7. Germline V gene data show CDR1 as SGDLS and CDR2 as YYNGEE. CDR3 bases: TGTGCCAGCAGCGTAGATTCGTGGGGAGGGAATGAGCAGTTCTTC. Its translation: CASSVDSWGGNEQFF. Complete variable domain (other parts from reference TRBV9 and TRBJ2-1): DSGVTQTPKHLITATGQRVTLRCSPRSGDLSVYWYQQSLDQGLQFLIQYYNGEERAKGNILERFSAQQFPDLHSELNLSSLELGDSALYFCASSVDSWGGNEQFFGPGTRLTVL.

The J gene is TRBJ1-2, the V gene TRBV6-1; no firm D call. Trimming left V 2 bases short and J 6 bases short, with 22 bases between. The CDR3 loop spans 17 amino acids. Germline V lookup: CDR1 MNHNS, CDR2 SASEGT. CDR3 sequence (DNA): TGTGCCAGCAGTGAATCCTTAACTGAGGGCCAATGGAATGGCTACACCTTC. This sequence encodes CASSESLTEGQWNGYTF.